This TCR beta chain stems from a study of shared clonotypes between healthy human individuals. General observations from the study: Enrolling few donors narrowed the genetic and exposure-history diversity that was represented.

Clones were sequenced by immunoSEQ multiplex PCR, and TCRdb holds only the in-frame ones, with some missing. This sample yields roughly 650,000 clones, of which more than 95% are seen a single time; about 0.06% belongs to the top ten. To note about this clone: What it binds is unknown.

CDR1 is MGHRA, CDR2 YSYEKL, per germline. Trimming left V 0 bases short and J 0 bases short, with 12 bases between. This CDR3 contains 18 residues. The sample was naive CD4+ T cells sorted from blood. Subset given: CD45RA+ positively selected. The gene calls are TRBV4-1 and TRBJ2-6; D is ambiguous. The clonotype comes from a woman in her 30s in good health. CDR3 region: CASSQDMSGVSGANVLTF. CDR3 nucleotides: TGCGCCAGCAGCCAAGATATGTCAGGCGTCTCTGGGGCCAACGTCCTGACTTTC.